The source of this T cell receptor (beta chain) is a study of long-term antiretroviral therapy in people with HIV. Investigators performed immunoSEQ version v3.0 at survey level. Produced via immunoSEQ multiplex PCR; TCRdb's table is partial and in-frame only. The sample lists 16,000 or so clones, 60% to 80% occurring once. Per the germline V gene, CDR1 is SGHNT and CDR2 is YYREEE (reference sequence). V was clipped by 2 bases and J by 0 bases, with 15 bases between them. This CDR3 comprises 17 residues. Before they underwent DNA extraction, samples held roughly 0.95-10 million cryopreserved PBMC. This TCR came from a man aged 25-40 years with HIV. The source was unsorted PBMCs, collected 2.1 to 2.2 years before starting antiretroviral therapy. The chain is built from TRBV5-4 and TRBJ1-5; tentative D call: TRBD1 (5 bases). CDR3 DNA sequence: TGTGCCAGCAGCTTTAAGACAGCGCGCAATAGCAATCAGCCCCAGCATTTT. Translation: CASSFKTARNSNQPQHF.